This TCR beta chain was observed in a study of T cell changes during pregnancy in multiple sclerosis. The CDR3 length is 16 residues. Trimming took 4 bases from V and 0 from J, leaving 11 bases between them. Germline assignment: CDR1 SGHDT and CDR2 YYEEEE. Measured with immunoSEQ multiplex PCR; TCRdb has only the in-frame clones, and not every one. This sample has tens of thousands of clones, with approximately 91% found just once. This sequence joins TRBV5-6 and TRBJ1-6; the D is unclear. The source was CD4+ T cells from peripheral blood mononuclear cells, collected before pregnancy. The TCR was taken from a female donor with multiple sclerosis, enrolled in a pregnancy study. The CDR3 DNA sequence: TGTGCCAGCAGCCTCGGGGAGGGCTCCTATAATTCACCCCTCCACTTT. Translating it yields CASSLGEGSYNSPLHF.